Listed here is a single TCR beta chain. Germline CDR1 is LGHDT and CDR2 is YNNKEL (reference sequence). V gave up 4 bases and J gave up 3 bases; unmatched junction bases: 11. The CDR3 runs to 17 residues. Generated by immunoSEQ multiplex PCR, the TCRdb table keeps only in-frame clones and is missing some. The profile covers over 100,000 clones, with around 92% appearing a single time and roughly 4.5% taken by the ten largest. The sample belongs to a study of blood T cell repertoires in COVID-19. Study at large: T cells, B-cell-depleted T cells, or PBMCs supplied cDNA or gDNA.

The chain links TRBV3-1 (or the pseudogene TRBV3-2) to TRBJ2-3, with 9 nucleotides matching TRBD1. The clonotype comes from a man younger than 35 with acute or convalescent COVID-19. Sequencing was done on a sample of peripheral blood. The CDR3 DNA reads as TGTGCCAGCAGCCTTCGGGACAGGGTGTCTCTAACAGATACGCAGTATTTT. Translated, it gives CASSLRDRVSLTDTQYF.